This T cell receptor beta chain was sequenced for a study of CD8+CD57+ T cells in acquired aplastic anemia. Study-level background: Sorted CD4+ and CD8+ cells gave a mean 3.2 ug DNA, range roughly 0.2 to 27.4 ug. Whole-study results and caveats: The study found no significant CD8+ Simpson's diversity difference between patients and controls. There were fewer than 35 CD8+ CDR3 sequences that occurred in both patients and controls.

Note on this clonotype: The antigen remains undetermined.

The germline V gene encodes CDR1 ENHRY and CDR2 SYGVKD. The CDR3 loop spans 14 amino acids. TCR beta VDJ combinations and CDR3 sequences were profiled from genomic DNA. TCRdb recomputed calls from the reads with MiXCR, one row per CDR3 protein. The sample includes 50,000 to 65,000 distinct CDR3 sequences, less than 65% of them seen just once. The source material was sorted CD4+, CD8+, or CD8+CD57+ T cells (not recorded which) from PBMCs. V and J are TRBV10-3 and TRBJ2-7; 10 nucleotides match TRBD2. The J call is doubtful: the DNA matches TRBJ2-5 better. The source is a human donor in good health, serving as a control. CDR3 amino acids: CASRSGGAGQTQYF. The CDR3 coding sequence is TGTGCCAGCAGAAGCGGGGGGGCCGGACAGACCCAGTACTTC.